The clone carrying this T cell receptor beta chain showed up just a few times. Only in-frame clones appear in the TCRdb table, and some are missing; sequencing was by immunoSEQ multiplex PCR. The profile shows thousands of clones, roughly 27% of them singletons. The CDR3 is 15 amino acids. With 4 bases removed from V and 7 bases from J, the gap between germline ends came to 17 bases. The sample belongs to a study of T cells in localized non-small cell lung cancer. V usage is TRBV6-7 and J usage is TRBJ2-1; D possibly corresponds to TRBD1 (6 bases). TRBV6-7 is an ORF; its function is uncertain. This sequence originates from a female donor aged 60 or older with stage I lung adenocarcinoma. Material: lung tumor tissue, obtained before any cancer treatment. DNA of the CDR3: TGTGCCAGCAGTTCCCGACAGGTTAGGTTGAATGAGCAGTTCTTC. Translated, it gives CASSSRQVRLNEQFF.